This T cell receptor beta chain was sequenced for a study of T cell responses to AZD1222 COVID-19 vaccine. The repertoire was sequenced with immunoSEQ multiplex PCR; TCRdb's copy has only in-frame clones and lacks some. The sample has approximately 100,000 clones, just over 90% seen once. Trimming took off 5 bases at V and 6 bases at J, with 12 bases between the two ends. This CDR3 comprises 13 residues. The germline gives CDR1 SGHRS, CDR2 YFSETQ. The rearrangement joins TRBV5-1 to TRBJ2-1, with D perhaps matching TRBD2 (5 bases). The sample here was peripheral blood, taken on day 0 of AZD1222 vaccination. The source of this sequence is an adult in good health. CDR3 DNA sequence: TGCGCCAGCAGTCCAGAGGGTCGCAATGAGCAGTTCTTC. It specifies CASSPEGRNEQFF.